The entry that follows covers one T cell receptor (beta chain) sequence. The sample is drawn from a study of blood T cell repertoires in COVID-19. Across the whole study: From T cells, B-cell-depleted T cells, or PBMCs came the material, which was cDNA or gDNA.

With V trimmed by 4 bases and J by 3 bases, 11 bases remained unmatched. The CDR3 has 16 amino acids. In germline, CDR1 is SGDLS, CDR2 YYNGEE. Original methodology: By means of reference gene primer amplification, nucleated cell counts were estimated. The repertoire was sequenced with immunoSEQ multiplex PCR; TCRdb's copy has only in-frame clones and lacks some. V, J and clone size were drawn from that table, and D and trimming were deduced from the DNA. The table shows fewer than 180,000 clones, with roughly 90% occurring only once. This TCR derives from a woman aged 60-75 years with active or convalescent COVID-19. This chain joins TRBV9 and TRBJ2-3; 7 bases agree with TRBD2. The source material was peripheral blood. Written as DNA, the CDR3 is TGTGCCAGCAGCTCCGGCCAGCGGGGAACTACAGATACGCAGTATTTT. Its protein is CASSSGQRGTTDTQYF.